This T cell receptor beta chain was captured in a study of blood T cell repertoires in COVID-19 (dated by TCRdb to about 2020). About the investigation overall: Samples from collaborators originated in the United States, Italy and Spain and spanned both the acute and convalescent phases of COVID-19. The material from the prospective study consisted of cDNA or gDNA derived from T cells, B-cell-depleted T cells, or PBMCs. The dataset comprised deeply sampled blood TCRbeta repertoires from subjects exposed to, actively infected with, or recovered from COVID-19. A freely available public database, intended as a resource for researchers studying the immune response to SARS-CoV-2, is where the repertoires were released. The samples were drawn from two sources: the first 160 participants of the ongoing ImmuneRACE study, and 1,254 subjects contributed by 6 global collaborators. The sample metadata nearly always contained a de-identified subject ID, COVID-19 status, age in years and sex. HLA class I and class II types, where available, came from metadata supplied by the sample provider rather than from assay-based typing.

The immunoSEQ Assay, a bias-controlled multiplex PCR, was used to amplify TCRbeta CDR3 regions from genomic DNA. In the source study's methods: The number of nucleated cells in each sample was estimated by amplification of reference gene primers within the assay. To quantify the absolute abundance of each unique TCRbeta CDR3 rearrangement, sequence reads were collapsed and filtered. For each sample, productive Simpson clonality was calculated by taking the square root of Simpson's diversity index across productive rearrangements. TCRdb holds this immuneACCESS table with in-frame rearrangements only. Some clones are missing; in checked studies, unresolved V genes explain under half, and the rest has no known cause. D and trimming come from the DNA, and the V and J calls and clone size come from that table. Recorded for this sample are 140,000 to 150,000 clones; about 87% of them occurred a single time. Of the sample, approximately 0.95% falls within the top ten clones.

General conclusions and limits of the study: Clinical and demographic metadata were provided uncurated, with the amount varying by source and participant.

Clipping removes 5 bases from V and 1 base from J, with 5 as the unmatched junction base count. The CDR3 numbers 14 residues from cysteine through phenylalanine. Only the CDR3 DNA is retained, 42 bases long and in frame from the first base. CDR1 and CDR2, per the germline V gene (reference sequence), are LNHDA and SQIVND. On this clone itself: The specificity of this receptor is unknown. Per-base quality was not reported, and no clone a single base away is much larger than it.

Collaborating institutions collected whole blood in K2EDTA tubes following their own protocols. For TCRbeta analysis, collaborators shipped samples as frozen whole blood, isolated PBMCs, or DNA extracted from either of those sample types. Recombination joined TRBV19 with TRBJ2-7, with 7 junctional bases fitting TRBD1. What was sequenced was peripheral blood. The receptor was derived from a woman in her fifties or sixties with acute or convalescent COVID-19. The CDR3 here reads CASSEGQPSYEQYF. In nucleotide form, the sequence is TGTGCCAGTAGTGAGGGACAGCCGTCCTACGAGCAGTACTTC.